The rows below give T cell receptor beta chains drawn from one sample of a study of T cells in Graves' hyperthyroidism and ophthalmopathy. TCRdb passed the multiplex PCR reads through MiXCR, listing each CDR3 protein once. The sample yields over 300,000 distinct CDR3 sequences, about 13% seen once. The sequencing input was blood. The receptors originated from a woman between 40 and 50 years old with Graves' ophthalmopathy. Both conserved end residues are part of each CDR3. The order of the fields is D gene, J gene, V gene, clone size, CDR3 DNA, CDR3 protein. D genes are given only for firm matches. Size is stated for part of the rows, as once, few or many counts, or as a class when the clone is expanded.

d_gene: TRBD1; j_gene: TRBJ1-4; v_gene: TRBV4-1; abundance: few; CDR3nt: TGCGCCAGCAGCTCTTCCGGACAGGGGAGGGAAAAACTGTTTTTT; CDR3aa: CASSSSGQGREKLFF
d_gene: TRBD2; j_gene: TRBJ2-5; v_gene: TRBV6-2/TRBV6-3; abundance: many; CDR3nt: TGTGCCAGCAGTTACGTTCGGCTAGCGGGCCAAGAGACCCAGTACTTC; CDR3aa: CASSYVRLAGQETQYF
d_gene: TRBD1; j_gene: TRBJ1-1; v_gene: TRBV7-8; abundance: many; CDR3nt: TGTGCCAGCAGCTTATTCGGGACAGTGAACACTGAAGCTTTCTTT; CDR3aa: CASSLFGTVNTEAFF
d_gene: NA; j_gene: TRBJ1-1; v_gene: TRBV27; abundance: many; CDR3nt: TGTGCCAGCAGTTTCGTGGCGAACACTGAAGCTTTCTTT; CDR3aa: CASSFVANTEAFF
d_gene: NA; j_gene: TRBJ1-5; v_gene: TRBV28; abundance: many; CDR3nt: TGTGCCAGCAGTACCGGACAGATCAATCAGCCCCAGCATTTT; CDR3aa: CASSTGQINQPQHF
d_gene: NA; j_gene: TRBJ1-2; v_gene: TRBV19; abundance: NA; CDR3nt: TGTGCCAGTAGTATGATGGGGGGTGGCTACACCTTC; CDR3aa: CASSMMGGGYTF
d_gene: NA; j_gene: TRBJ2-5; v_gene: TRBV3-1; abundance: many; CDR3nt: TGTGCCAGCAGCCACAGACAGGCCCCAGAGACCCAGTACTTC; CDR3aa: CASSHRQAPETQYF
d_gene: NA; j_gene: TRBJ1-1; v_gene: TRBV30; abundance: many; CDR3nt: TGTGCCTGGAGATCGGGGGTCGGCACTGAAGCTTTCTTT; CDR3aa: CAWRSGVGTEAFF
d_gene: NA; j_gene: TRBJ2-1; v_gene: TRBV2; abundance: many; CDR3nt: TGTGCCAGCAGGCAAGGCCCCTTCAATGAGCAGTTCTTC; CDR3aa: CASRQGPFNEQFF
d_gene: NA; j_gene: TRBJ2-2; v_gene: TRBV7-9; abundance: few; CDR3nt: TGTGCCAGCAGCTTTCCCGTCTTCACCGGGGAGCTGTTTTTT; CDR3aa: CASSFPVFTGELFF
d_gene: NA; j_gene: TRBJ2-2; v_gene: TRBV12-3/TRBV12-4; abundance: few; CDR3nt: TGTGCCAGCACCCAGACAGAAGTACCACACACCGGGGAGCTGTTTTTT; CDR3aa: CASTQTEVPHTGELFF
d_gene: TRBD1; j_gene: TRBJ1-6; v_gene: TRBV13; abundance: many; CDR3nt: TGTGCCAGCAGCTTGGGGGACAGCCTGAGCTCCTATAATTCACCCCTCCACTTT; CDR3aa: CASSLGDSLSSYNSPLHF
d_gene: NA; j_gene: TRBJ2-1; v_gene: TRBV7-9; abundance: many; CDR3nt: TGTGCCAGCAGCTACACCAGGCGGCTAGATTACAATGAGCAGTTCTTC; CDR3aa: CASSYTRRLDYNEQFF
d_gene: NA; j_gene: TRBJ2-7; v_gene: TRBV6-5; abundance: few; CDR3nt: TGTGCCAGCAGTTACTTTCACAGAGACTACGAGCAGTACTTC; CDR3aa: CASSYFHRDYEQYF
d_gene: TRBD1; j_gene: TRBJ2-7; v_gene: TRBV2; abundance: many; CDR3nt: TGTGCCAGCAGTGTTGAGACAGGGGGCGAGCAGTACTTC; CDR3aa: CASSVETGGEQYF
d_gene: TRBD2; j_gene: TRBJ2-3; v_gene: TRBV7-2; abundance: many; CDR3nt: TGTGCCAGCAGCTTGGGGCTAGCGGGGCTCACAGATACGCAGTATTTT; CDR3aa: CASSLGLAGLTDTQYF
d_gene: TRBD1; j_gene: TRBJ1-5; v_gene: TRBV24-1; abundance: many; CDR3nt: TGTGCCACCAGTGACCCGGGACAGGGGACGAAGCCCCAGCATTTT; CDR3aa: CATSDPGQGTKPQHF
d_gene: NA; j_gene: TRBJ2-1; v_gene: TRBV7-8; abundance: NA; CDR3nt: TGTGCCAGCAGCTTAGTGGGGGGGCCTAGGAATGAGCAGTTCTTC; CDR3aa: CASSLVGGPRNEQFF
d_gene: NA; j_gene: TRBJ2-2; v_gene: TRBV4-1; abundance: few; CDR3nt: TGCGCCAGCAGCCATCCTGACACCGGGGAGCTGTTTTTT; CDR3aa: CASSHPDTGELFF
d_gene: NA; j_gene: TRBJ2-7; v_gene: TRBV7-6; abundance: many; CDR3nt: TGTGCCAGCAGCTTAATCGGCGGGGAAGCCTACGAGCAGTACTTC; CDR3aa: CASSLIGGEAYEQYF
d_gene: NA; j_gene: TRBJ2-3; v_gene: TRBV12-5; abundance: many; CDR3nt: TGTGCTAGTGGTTTTGGTTCAACAGATACGCAGTATTTT; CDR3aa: CASGFGSTDTQYF
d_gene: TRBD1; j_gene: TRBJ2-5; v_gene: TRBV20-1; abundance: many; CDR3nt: TGCAGTGCTAGAGACCGGGACAGGGGGTTCAGGGAGACCCAGTACTTC; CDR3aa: CSARDRDRGFRETQYF
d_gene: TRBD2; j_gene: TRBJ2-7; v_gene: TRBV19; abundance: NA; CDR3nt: TGTGCCAGTAGTCCTACTAGCGGGAAATACGAGCAGTACTTC; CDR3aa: CASSPTSGKYEQYF
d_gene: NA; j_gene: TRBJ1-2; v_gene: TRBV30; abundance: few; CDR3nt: TGTGCCTGGGGAGAAAGCTATGGCTACACCTTC; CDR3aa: CAWGESYGYTF
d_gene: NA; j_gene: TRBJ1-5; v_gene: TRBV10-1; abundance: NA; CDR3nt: TGCGCCAGCAGTGATCAGGGTCAGCCCCAGCATTTT; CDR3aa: CASSDQGQPQHF
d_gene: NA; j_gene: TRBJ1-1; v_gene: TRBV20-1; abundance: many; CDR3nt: TGCAGTGCGGAGAGCCCGCGAGGCGGGAACAGGGTATGGACTGAAGCTTTCTTT; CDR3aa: CSAESPRGGNRVWTEAFF
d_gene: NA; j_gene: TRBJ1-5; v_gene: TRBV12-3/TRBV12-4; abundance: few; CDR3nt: TGTGCCAGCAGTTGGCAGTACAATAGCAATCAGCCCCAGCATTTT; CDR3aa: CASSWQYNSNQPQHF
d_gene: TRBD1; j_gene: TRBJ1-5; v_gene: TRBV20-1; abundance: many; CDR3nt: TGCAGTGCTGCAAGGACAGGGGGCGGGCAGCCCCAGCATTTT; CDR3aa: CSAARTGGGQPQHF
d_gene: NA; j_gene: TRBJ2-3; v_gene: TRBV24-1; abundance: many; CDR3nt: TGTGCCACCAGTGCCCCCGAGGTGGGACCCACTTATACGCAGTATTTT; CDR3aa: CATSAPEVGPTYTQYF
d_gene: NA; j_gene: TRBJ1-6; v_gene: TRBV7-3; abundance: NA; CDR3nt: TGTGCCAGCAGCCTGATATGCGTTATTGATTCACCCCTCCACTTT; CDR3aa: CASSLICVIDSPLHF
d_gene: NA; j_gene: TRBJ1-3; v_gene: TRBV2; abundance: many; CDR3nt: TGTGCCAGCGGGAAGAGCTCTGGAAACACCATATATTTT; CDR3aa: CASGKSSGNTIYF
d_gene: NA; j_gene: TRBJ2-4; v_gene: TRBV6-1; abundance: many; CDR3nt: TGTGCCAGCAGCCCAGGGTTGGCCAAAAACATTCAGTACTTC; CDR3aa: CASSPGLAKNIQYF
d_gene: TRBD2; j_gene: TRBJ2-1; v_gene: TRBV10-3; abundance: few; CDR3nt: TGTGCCATCAGTGGACACCCTTTAGCGGGGGGGAACAATGAGCAGTTCTTC; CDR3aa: CAISGHPLAGGNNEQFF
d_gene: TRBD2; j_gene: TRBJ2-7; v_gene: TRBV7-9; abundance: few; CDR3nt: TGTGCCAGCAGAAATAGTACTAGCGGAAAGTACGAGCAGTACTTC; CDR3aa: CASRNSTSGKYEQYF
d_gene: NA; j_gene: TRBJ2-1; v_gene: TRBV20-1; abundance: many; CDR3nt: TGCAGTGCCCAGGGGTTTTATGAAGGCTCCTACAATGAGCAGTTCTTC; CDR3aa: CSAQGFYEGSYNEQFF
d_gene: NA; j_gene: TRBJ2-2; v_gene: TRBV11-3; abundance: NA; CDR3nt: TGTGCCAGCAGCCCCTGGGGGGCCAACACCGGGGAGCTGTTTTTT; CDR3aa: CASSPWGANTGELFF
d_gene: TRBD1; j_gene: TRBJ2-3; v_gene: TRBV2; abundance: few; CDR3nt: TGTGCCAGCAGTGAAGAGCTGGTTAGGGACAGGGGGCCTTGGACAGATACGCAGTATTTT; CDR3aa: CASSEELVRDRGPWTDTQYF
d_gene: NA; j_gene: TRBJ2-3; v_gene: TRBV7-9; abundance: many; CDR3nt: TGTGCCAGCAGCTTAGGGTTTCCAGATACGCAGTATTTT; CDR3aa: CASSLGFPDTQYF
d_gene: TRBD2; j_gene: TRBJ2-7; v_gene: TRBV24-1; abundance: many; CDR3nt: TGTGCCACCAGTGCAGGGAGGGCCTACGAGCAGTACTTC; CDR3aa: CATSAGRAYEQYF
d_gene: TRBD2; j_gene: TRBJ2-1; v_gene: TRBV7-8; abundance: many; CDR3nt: TGTGCCAGCAGCTTAGGGGGACTAGCGGGAGTTGGCAATGAGCAGTTCTTC; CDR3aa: CASSLGGLAGVGNEQFF
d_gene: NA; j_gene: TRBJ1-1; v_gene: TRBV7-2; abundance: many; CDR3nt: TGTGCCAGCAGAGCACAGGGACGAAGTTCCACTGAAGCTTTCTTT; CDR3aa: CASRAQGRSSTEAFF
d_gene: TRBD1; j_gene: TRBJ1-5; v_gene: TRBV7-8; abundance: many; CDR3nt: TGTGCCAGCAGTTCCGCGGGGAGGGGGCTTAATCAGCCCCAGCATTTT; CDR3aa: CASSSAGRGLNQPQHF
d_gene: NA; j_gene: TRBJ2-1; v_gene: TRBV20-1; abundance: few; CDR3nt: TGCAGTGCTAGAGATCCTTCGGGGACATTGTTGTACAATGAGCAGTTCTTC; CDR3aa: CSARDPSGTLLYNEQFF
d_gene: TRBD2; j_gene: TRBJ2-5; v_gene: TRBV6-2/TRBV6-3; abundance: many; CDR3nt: TGTGCCAGCAGATATGGACTAGCGGGGCTACAAGAGACCCAGTACTTC; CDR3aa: CASRYGLAGLQETQYF
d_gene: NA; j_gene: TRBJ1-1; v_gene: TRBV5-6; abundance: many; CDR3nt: TGTGCCAGCAGCCTTATGCAGGGCCGAGGGACTGAAGCTTTCTTT; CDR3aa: CASSLMQGRGTEAFF
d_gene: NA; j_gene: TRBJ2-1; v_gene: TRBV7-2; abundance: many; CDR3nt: TGTGCCAGCAGCTCAGGGGGGCCTAGCTCCTACAATGAGCAGTTCTTC; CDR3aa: CASSSGGPSSYNEQFF
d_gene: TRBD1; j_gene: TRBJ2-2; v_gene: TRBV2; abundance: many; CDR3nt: TGTGCCAGCAGGGCACAGGGGGCCGGCGGCACCGGGGAGCTGTTTTTT; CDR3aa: CASRAQGAGGTGELFF
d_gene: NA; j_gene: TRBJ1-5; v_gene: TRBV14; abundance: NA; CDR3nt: TGTGCCAGCAGCCAAGGGAAACAGCCCCAGCATTTT; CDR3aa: CASSQGKQPQHF
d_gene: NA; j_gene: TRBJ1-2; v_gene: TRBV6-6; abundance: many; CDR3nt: TGTGCCAGCAGTTACGGGAGGACCTCTAACTATGGCTACACCTTC; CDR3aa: CASSYGRTSNYGYTF
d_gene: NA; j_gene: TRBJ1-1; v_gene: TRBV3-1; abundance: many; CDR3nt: TGTGCCAGCAACCAGCGGGGGGGAGGTCCGGAAGCTTTCTTT; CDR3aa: CASNQRGGGPEAFF
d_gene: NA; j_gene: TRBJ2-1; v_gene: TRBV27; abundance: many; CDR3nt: TGTGCCAGCAGTTCGGCCGGGCCCACGCAGTTCTTC; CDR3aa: CASSSAGPTQFF
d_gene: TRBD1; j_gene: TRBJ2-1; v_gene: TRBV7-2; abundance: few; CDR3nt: TGTGCCAGCAGCTCCCGGACAGGGGCCGTTCCCTACAATGAGCAGTTCTTC; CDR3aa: CASSSRTGAVPYNEQFF
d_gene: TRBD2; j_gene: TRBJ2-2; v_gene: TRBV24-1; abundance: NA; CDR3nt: TGTGCCACCACCGATAGCGGGGGACCCACCGGGGAGCTGTTTTTT; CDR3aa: CATTDSGGPTGELFF
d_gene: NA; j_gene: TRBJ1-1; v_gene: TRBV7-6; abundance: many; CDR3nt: TGTGCCAGCAGCTTGGGACCGACGAACACTGAAGCTTTCTTT; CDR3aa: CASSLGPTNTEAFF
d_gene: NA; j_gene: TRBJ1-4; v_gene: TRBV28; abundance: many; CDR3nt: TGTGCCTCCCGCCCCAACCTGGGAACTAATGAAAAACTGTTTTTT; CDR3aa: CASRPNLGTNEKLFF